One and the same sample provided the 5 T cell receptor beta chains below, sequenced in a study of cytomegalovirus exposure and HLA in healthy donors. The PCR was carried out with 60 Vbeta primers and 13 Jbeta primers. Clones were sequenced by immunoSEQ multiplex PCR, and TCRdb holds only the in-frame ones, with some missing. The sample holds some 87,000 clones; under 85% are singletons and the top ten take under 8%. Sequencing input: PBMCs. The receptors originated from a man aged 45-65 years in good health and CMV-seropositive.

The rearrangement links TRBV14 to TRBJ2-1; D might be TRBD1 (5 bases). Germline CDR1 and CDR2: SGHDN and FVKESK. The V gene lost 4 bases and the J gene lost 8 bases, with 18 bases spanning the gap. This CDR3 spans 15 amino acids. The CDR3 DNA is TGTGCCAGCAGCCTTGTTGCAGGGCGAAGCGATGAGCAGTTCTTC. Its translation: CASSLVAGRSDEQFF.

The rearrangement joins TRBV15 to TRBJ2-1; D gene unclear. Trimming took 3 bases from V and 5 from J, leaving 8 bases between them. Germline V gene sequence: CDR1 LNHNV, CDR2 YYDKDF (reference sequence). The CDR3 extends over 13 amino acids. The CDR3 nucleotides are TGTGCCACCAGCAGGGCAGGCAACAATGAGCAGTTCTTC. Protein sequence: CATSRAGNNEQFF. Complete variable domain (other parts from reference TRBV15 and TRBJ2-1): DAMVIQNPRYQVTQFGKPVTLSCSQTLNHNVMYWYQQKSSQAPKLLFHYYDKDFNNEADTPDNFQSRRPNTSFCFLDIRSPGLGDTAMYLCATSRAGNNEQFFGPGTRLTVL.

This chain links TRBV7-6 with TRBJ2-3, with a weak D call TRBD2 (5 bases). V lost 5 bases and J 6 bases, leaving 24 bases between the germline ends. Germline CDR1 SGHVS, CDR2 FNYEAQ. The CDR3 is 17 amino acids. The CDR3 sequence is CASSTRGADGRPDTQYF. The DNA of the CDR3 is TGTGCCAGCAGCACCCGGGGTGCAGACGGACGCCCGGATACGCAGTATTTT.

J is TRBJ2-2 and V is TRBV5-4; D call uncertain. The V gene's germline CDR1 is SGHNT and CDR2 YYREEE (reference sequence). V lost 0 bases to trimming and J lost 3 bases, with 9 bases between them. This CDR3 region has 15 residues. CDR3 sequence: CASSLVESDTGELFF. CDR3 sequence (DNA): TGTGCCAGCAGCTTGGTGGAGTCCGACACCGGGGAGCTGTTTTTT. Full variable domain (missing parts from reference TRBV5-4 and TRBJ2-2): ETGVTQSPTHLIKTRGQQVTLRCSSQSGHNTVSWYQQALGQGPQFIFQYYREEENGRGNFPPRFSGLQFPNYSSELNVNALELDDSALYLCASSLVESDTGELFFGEGSRLTVL.

The chain employs TRBV27 and TRBJ2-7; D possibly corresponds to TRBD1 (5 bases). The length of the CDR3 is 15 residues. Trimming left V 6 bases short and J 4 bases short, with 19 bases between. CDR1 is MNHEY and CDR2 is SMNVEV in the germline V gene (reference sequence). For the CDR3, the DNA is TGTGCCAGCAGCCCGACAGTGCCTCAAGGGTACGAGCAGTACTTC. As protein: CASSPTVPQGYEQYF.